This T cell receptor (beta chain) appears in the sequencing data of a study of control samples from healthy donors and cancer patients. TCRdb's copy holds only in-frame clones and misses some; the assay was immunoSEQ multiplex PCR. Here the sample spans 60,000 to 75,000 clones, around 87% being singletons. The CDR3 contains 13 residues. Trimming left V 11 bases short and J 1 base short, with 14 bases between. CDR1 is LNHDA, CDR2 SQIVND, per germline (reference sequence). The material sequenced was PBMCs. This TCR was sampled from a woman between 45 and 65 years old with head and neck cancer. V is TRBV19 and J is TRBJ1-2, with D perhaps TRBD1 (6 bases). CDR3: CASGGQGNYGYTF. Written as DNA, the CDR3 is TGTGCCTCCGGGGGGCAAGGTAACTATGGCTACACCTTC.